The 26 T cell receptor beta chains presented below share a single source sample, sequenced in a study of T cell repertoires in cytomegalovirus infection. A single record per CDR3 protein comes from TCRdb applying MiXCR to the reads. Of fewer than 700,000 distinct CDR3 sequences detected, roughly 24% appear once; the ten largest clones hold 8%. Sequences were obtained from CD8+ T cells from PBMCs. These TCRs come from a human donor in good health (CMV status not recorded). Some clones in this sample may be carry-over from other donors' samples.

V is TRBV7-9 and J is TRBJ2-3; possibly TRBD1 for D (6 bases). V dropped 5 bases and J dropped 0 bases, with 9 bases sitting between them. This CDR3 has 14 amino acids. Germline V lookup: CDR1 SEHNR, CDR2 FQNEAQ (reference sequence). The CDR3: CASSRDISTDTQYF. For the CDR3, the DNA is TGTGCCAGCAGCCGGGACATTAGCACAGATACGCAGTATTTT. The full variable domain, in which reference TRBV7-9 and TRBJ2-3 provide the parts outside the CDR3, is DTGVSQNPRHKITKRGQNVTFRCDPISEHNRLYWYRQTLGQGPEFLTYFQNEAQLEKSRLLSDRFSAERPKGSFSTLEIQRTEQGDSAMYLCASSRDISTDTQYFGPGTRLTVL.

On this clonotype: A much larger clone lies one base from this, so it may be a read error. This chain links TRBV12-3 or TRBV12-4 with TRBJ1-2; 8 bases are shared with TRBD1. This CDR3 is 13 amino acids long. V was clipped by 6 bases and J by 7 bases; unmatched bases: 7. The CDR3 spells CASRSTGEVGYTF. The CDR3, as DNA: TGTGCCAGCAGGTCGACAGGGGAGGTTGGCTACACCTTC.

The chain couples TRBV12-3 or TRBV12-4 to TRBJ2-5, with 8 bases fitting TRBD2. There are 13 residues in the CDR3. J gave up 5 bases and V 4 bases, and 3 bases lay outside the gene matches. CDR3 nucleotide sequence: TGTGCCAGCAGTTCGCGGGGGGTCGAGACCCAGTACTTC. Its translation is CASSSRGVETQYF.

The CDR3 region is CASSYSKLHGYGYTF. In nucleotides, the CDR3 is TGTGCCAGCAGTTACTCGAAGCTGCACGGCTATGGCTACACCTTC. J is TRBJ1-2 and V is TRBV6-2 or TRBV6-3; D unclear. Per germline, CDR1 MNHEY and CDR2 SVGEGT. The V and J ends lost 0 bases and 4 bases respectively, with 12 bases between them. The CDR3 runs to 15 residues.

This clonotype showed up many times. The chain is built from TRBV14 and TRBJ2-1; no definite D call. The CDR3 runs 11 residues. The V gene's germline CDR1 is SGHDN and CDR2 FVKESK. V lost 4 bases, J lost 12 bases, and 10 bases lay in between. This CDR3 is CASSLGSGQFF. DNA for the CDR3: TGTGCCAGCAGCCTTGGCAGTGGGCAGTTCTTC.

A single count supports this clonotype. A read error may produce the germline difference seen at one junction end. This chain uses TRBV6-8 with TRBJ2-2, with D perhaps TRBD2 (6 bases). CDR3 length: 14 residues. In germline, CDR1 is MNHGY, CDR2 SAAAGT. The CDR3 DNA sequence: TGTGCCAGCAGTTACATGGCGAACACCGGGGGGCTGTTTTTT. Translating it yields CASSYMANTGGLFF.

This clonotype occurred a few times. This rearrangement joins TRBV29-1 to TRBJ2-1; TRBD1 might be the D (7 bases). The CDR3 length is 14 residues. The germline V gene has CDR1 SQVTM and CDR2 ANQGSEA. The V and J ends lost 3 bases and 2 bases respectively, with 11 bases between them. CDR3 sequence: CSVDQGGPYNEQFF. The CDR3 nucleotides are TGCAGCGTTGACCAGGGGGGACCCTACAATGAGCAGTTCTTC.

This chain links TRBV12-3 or TRBV12-4 with TRBJ1-4, with 8 bases matching TRBD1. The trim removed 4 bases at V and 8 bases at J, leaving 6 bases unmatched. This CDR3 has 14 amino acids. The CDR3 sequence is CASSSTGVGEKLFF. The CDR3 coding sequence is TGTGCCAGCAGTTCGACAGGGGTCGGGGAAAAACTGTTTTTT.

This clonotype was seen a handful of times. CDR3 sequence reads: CASNPTGPYNEQFF. The CDR3 DNA reads as TGTGCCAGCAACCCGACAGGACCCTACAATGAGCAGTTCTTC. This chain joins TRBV7-6 and TRBJ2-1; maybe TRBD1 (6 bases). V was clipped by 7 bases and J by 2 bases, with 12 bases between them. The length of the CDR3 is 14 residues. CDR1 is SGHVS, CDR2 FNYEAQ, per germline. Using reference TRBV7-6 and TRBJ2-1 for the parts outside the CDR3, the full variable domain is GAGVSQSPRYKVTKRGQDVALRCDPISGHVSLYWYRQALGQGPEFLTYFNYEAQQDKSGLPNDRFSAERPEGSISTLTIQRTEQRDSAMYRCASNPTGPYNEQFFGPGTRLTVL.

V and J are TRBV7-2 and TRBJ2-7, with D possibly matching TRBD2 (5 bases). CDR3 length: 14 amino acids. In germline, CDR1 is SGHTA, CDR2 FQGNSA. The V and J ends lost 5 bases and 1 base respectively, with 12 bases between them. The CDR3 sequence: CASSPYRRSYEQYV. The CDR3 nucleotides read TGTGCCAGCAGCCCGTATCGGAGGTCCTACGAGCAGTACGTC.

This clonotype was recorded many times. This chain joins TRBV28 and TRBJ1-5; D gene ambiguous. Germline CDR1 MDHEN, CDR2 SYDVKM. The CDR3 length is 14 residues. Deletions cut 9 bases from V and 0 bases from J, with 12 bases between. CDR3: CASSQIGSNQPQHF. CDR3 DNA sequence: TGTGCCAGTTCGCAGATAGGTAGCAATCAGCCCCAGCATTTT.

This clonotype turned up a few times. The gene calls are TRBV27 and TRBJ2-3; either TRBD1 or TRBD2 may fit D (5 bases each). V was cut by 5 bases and J by 3 bases, with 18 bases left in between. This CDR3 spans 16 amino acids. Germline values: CDR1 MNHEY, CDR2 SMNVEV (reference sequence). CDR3 nucleotides: TGTGCCAGCAGTGGCAGCGAGGGGCACGGTACAGATACGCAGTATTTT. It encodes CASSGSEGHGTDTQYF.

This clonotype has only a few counts. The CDR3: CASSLGSSQGYTF. The CDR3 region has the DNA TGTGCCAGCAGTCTCGGCTCTTCCCAGGGCTACACCTTC. V usage is TRBV7-9 and J usage is TRBJ1-2; no clear D gene. CDR1 is SEHNR, CDR2 FQNEAQ, per germline (reference sequence). V lost 6 bases, J lost 8 bases, and 16 bases lay in between. This CDR3 has 13 residues.

This clonotype occurred many times. The V call is TRBV28, the J call TRBJ2-1, with D perhaps matching TRBD2 (5 bases). The V end was cut by 4 bases, the J end by 3 bases, with 10 bases between. The CDR3 length is 14 residues. CDR1 and CDR2 from the germline V gene are MDHEN and SYDVKM. CDR3 nucleotides: TGTGCCAGCAGTTCCACGGGATACTACAATGAGCAGTTCTTC. Amino acids: CASSSTGYYNEQFF. Looking up the rest from reference TRBV28 and TRBJ2-1 gives the full variable domain: DVKVTQSSRYLVKRTGEKVFLECVQDMDHENMFWYRQDPGLGLRLIYFSYDVKMKEKGDIPEGYSVSREKKERFSLILESASTNQTSMYLCASSSTGYYNEQFFGPGTRLTVL.

At least ten counts were recorded for this clonotype. V and J are TRBV6-2 or TRBV6-3 and TRBJ2-1; D possibly corresponds to TRBD1 (6 bases). Trimming removed 2 bases from V and 5 bases from J, with 16 bases in between. The CDR3 is made up of 16 amino acids. Germline V gene data show CDR1 as MNHEY and CDR2 as SVGEGT. Here the CDR3 DNA reads TGTGCCAGCAGTTACAACAGGGCCTTTGGGGACAATGAGCAGTTCTTC. Residues: CASSYNRAFGDNEQFF.

In the case of this clonotype: It may be a read error: a sequence one base away is much more abundant. V is TRBV7-2 and J is TRBJ2-5; no reliable D call. The length of the CDR3 is 15 residues. Germline lookup yields CDR1 SGHTA and CDR2 FQGNSA. CDR3 loop: CASSLVTETQETQHF. Written as DNA, the CDR3 is TGTGCCAGCAGCTTAGTAACAGAGACTCAAGAGACCCAGCACTTC.

This clonotype occurred many times. Written as DNA, the CDR3 is TGTGCCAGCAGTCTATTACCTGGGGGGTCGGGGGTTAACGACTACAATGAGCAGTTCTTC. Residues: CASSLLPGGSGVNDYNEQFF. The chain is built from TRBV7-6 and TRBJ2-1; tentatively, D is TRBD2 (6 bases). Germline CDR1 is SGHVS and CDR2 is FNYEAQ. V was shortened by 6 bases and J by 3 bases, with 30 bases between the two germline ends. The CDR3 has 20 amino acids.

This clonotype was seen repeatedly, ten times or more. V usage is TRBV28 and J usage is TRBJ2-7, with 9 bases fitting TRBD1. The CDR3 contains 13 residues. J gave up 5 bases and V 3 bases, and 2 bases lay outside the gene matches. CDR1 and CDR2 from the germline V gene are MDHEN and SYDVKM. The CDR3 region has the DNA TGTGCCAGCAGTTTGGACAGGGGAAACGAGCAGTACGTC. This translates into CASSLDRGNEQYV.

V gene TRBV6-2 or TRBV6-3 combines with J gene TRBJ2-1; the D gene is possibly TRBD2 (5 bases). CDR1 is MNHEY, CDR2 SVGEGT, per germline. The CDR3 totals 11 residues. The V and J ends lost 6 bases and 8 bases respectively, with 8 bases between them. This CDR3 reads CASSTSDEQFF. In nucleotides, the CDR3 is TGTGCCAGCAGCACTAGTGATGAGCAGTTCTTC.

In this sample, this clonotype turned up many times. V gene TRBV7-8 combines with J gene TRBJ2-7, with 9 bases identical to TRBD1. V lost 5 bases, J lost 1 base, and 12 bases stayed unmatched. CDR1 and CDR2 from the germline V gene are SGHVS and FQNEAQ. This CDR3 contains 17 residues. CDR3 residues: CASSQDLTGGLSYEQYF. In DNA form, the CDR3 reads TGTGCCAGCAGCCAAGACCTGACAGGGGGTCTTTCCTACGAGCAGTACTTC. Together with reference TRBV7-8 and TRBJ2-7, the CDR3 gives the full variable domain: GAGVSQSPRYKVAKRGQDVALRCDPISGHVSLFWYQQALGQGPEFLTYFQNEAQLDKSGLPSDRFFAERPEGSVSTLKIQRTQQEDSAVYLCASSQDLTGGLSYEQYFGPGTRLTVT.

Comments on this clonotype: A junction boundary mismatches the germline segment, possibly from a read error. The genes are TRBV7-2 and TRBJ2-1, with 7 nucleotides matching TRBD1. CDR3 size: 15 residues. The germline gives CDR1 SGHTA, CDR2 FQGNSA. The CDR3, as DNA: TGTGGCAGCAGCTTAGCGACAGGGCTCACCAATGAGCAGTTCTTC. Translating it yields CGSSLATGLTNEQFF.

This clonotype was recorded at least ten times. J is TRBJ1-6 and V is TRBV7-2; no firm D call. Germline values: CDR1 SGHTA, CDR2 FQGNSA. This CDR3 region has 15 residues. Trimming pared 0 bases from V and 7 bases from J, leaving 10 bases between. The CDR3 sequence: CASSLAGRNNSPLHF. The CDR3 nucleotides are TGTGCCAGCAGCTTAGCTGGCAGAAACAATTCACCCCTCCACTTT.

The chain joins TRBV20-1 to TRBJ2-5; 7 positions match TRBD2. V was pared by 0 bases and J by 0 bases, with 13 bases of the junction left unmatched. This CDR3 region has 18 residues. Germline V lookup: CDR1 DFQATT, CDR2 SNEGSKA (reference sequence). CDR3 DNA: TGCAGTGCTAGAGATTGGAGCGGAAGCGGGGCGTACCAAGAGACCCAGTACTTC. It specifies CSARDWSGSGAYQETQYF.

This clonotype was counted a few times. The CDR3 nucleotides read TGTGCCAGCAGTTACTCGAGCGGTCTGGGCGTAATTGGCTACACCTTC. It is translated as CASSYSSGLGVIGYTF. The chain links TRBV6-8 to TRBJ1-2, with D unclear. Germline CDR1 and CDR2: MNHGY and SAAAGT. The germline V and J ends were trimmed by 0 bases and 7 bases, with 18 bases remaining between them. This CDR3 is built from 16 residues.

This clonotype was observed a few times. V is TRBV6-2 or TRBV6-3 and J is TRBJ1-2, with a weak D call TRBD1 (6 bases). CDR3 size: 15 residues. Trimming took off 0 bases at V and 1 base at J, with 9 bases between the two ends. Per the germline V gene, CDR1 is MNHEY and CDR2 is SVGEGT. CDR3 loop: CASSYSLQGNYGYTF. The CDR3 DNA reads TGTGCCAGCAGTTACTCCCTACAGGGTAACTATGGCTACACCTTC.

There are a few counts of this clonotype. The CDR3 loop reads CASSKPGAGGYNSPLHF. Written as DNA, the CDR3 is TGTGCCAGCAGTAAACCGGGGGCAGGGGGCTATAATTCACCCCTCCACTTT. The V call is TRBV7-8, the J call TRBJ1-6; TRBD1 matches at 7 bases. J gave up 3 bases and V 6 bases, and 11 bases lay outside the gene matches. CDR1 and CDR2 from the germline V gene are SGHVS and FQNEAQ. This CDR3 has 17 amino acids.